Below are 30 T cell receptor beta chains sequenced from a single sample in a study of OX40 agonist ivuxolimab in advanced cancers. Receptor amplification or capture employed the immunoSEQ multiplex PCR assay. TCRdb limited this immuneACCESS table to in-frame rearrangements with V and J called. A share of clones is missing; checked studies link under half to unresolved V genes, and the rest is unexplained. Counted in this sample were roughly 70,000 clones; about 87% of them appeared once. Together, the top ten hold about 10% of the sample. The sequencing used CD4+ or CD8+ T cells sorted from blood, collected in a trial of the OX40 agonist ivuxolimab. The receptors originated from an adult with an advanced solid tumor such as melanoma, head and neck, liver or kidney cancer.

This chain connects TRBV5-5 to TRBJ2-7; no definite D call. V shed 0 bases and J shed 3 bases, with 7 bases lying between them. The CDR3 spans 13 residues. Per germline, CDR1 SGHKS and CDR2 YYEKEE (reference sequence). The CDR3 protein is CASSLVWNYEQYF. CDR3 sequence (DNA): TGTGCCAGCAGCTTGGTATGGAACTACGAGCAGTACTTC.

This chain uses TRBV5-6 with TRBJ2-7; 9 bases match TRBD2. Germline CDR1 SGHDT, CDR2 YYEEEE. CDR3 size: 15 residues. Germline trimming cut 4 bases from V and 2 bases from J; bases unmatched to any gene: 7. The CDR3 region is CASSLIAGETYEQYF. The CDR3 region has the DNA TGTGCCAGCAGCCTTATAGCGGGAGAGACCTACGAGCAGTACTTC.

This sequence joins TRBV2 and TRBJ2-7; 12 nucleotides agree with TRBD2. The CDR3 contains 13 residues. CDR1 is SNHLY and CDR2 is FYNNEI in the germline V gene. V trimming: 8 bases; J trimming: 4 bases; junction bases outside the gene matches: 3. The CDR3 sequence is CASQTSGGYEQYF. The CDR3, as DNA: TGTGCCAGCCAGACTAGCGGGGGTTACGAGCAGTACTTC. The full variable domain, completed using reference TRBV2 and TRBJ2-7, is EPEVTQTPSHQVTQMGQEVILRCVPISNHLYFYWYRQILGQKVEFLVSFYNNEISEKSEIFDDQFSVERPDGSNFTLKIRSTKLEDSAMYFCASQTSGGYEQYFGPGTRLTVT.

Turning to this clone: Within the sample, other DNA sequences also encode this same CDR3. The chain has TRBV15 and TRBJ2-7; D perhaps matches TRBD2 (5 bases). The CDR3 consists of 13 residues. Germline-derived CDR1 and CDR2 are LNHNV and YYDKDF (reference sequence). Trimming shortened V by 0 bases and J by 3 bases, and 6 bases separated the two germline ends. DNA of the CDR3: TGTGCCACCAGCAGAGATGCGGGCTACGAGCAGTACTTC. It specifies CATSRDAGYEQYF.

The CDR3 DNA is TGTGCCAGCAGCAAAGGGGGTCCCGTTCGGGGCCTTTCAGGCACAGATACGCAGTATTTT. It translates to CASSKGGPVRGLSGTDTQYF. The chain carries TRBV21-1 and TRBJ2-3. TRBV21-1 is listed as a pseudogene. This CDR3 is 20 amino acids long.

The V and J genes are TRBV29-1 and TRBJ2-1; D is undetermined. Germline V gene data show CDR1 as SQVTM and CDR2 as ANQGSEA. This CDR3 contains 14 residues. The V end was cut by 4 bases, the J end by 7 bases, with 17 bases between. The CDR3: CSVAGTPLGNEQFF. In DNA, the CDR3 is TGCAGCGTTGCCGGCACGCCCCTAGGGAATGAGCAGTTCTTC.

V usage is TRBV5-4 and J usage is TRBJ2-5; tentatively, D is TRBD2 (5 bases). V dropped 1 base and J dropped 9 bases, with 16 bases sitting between them. Germline-derived CDR1 and CDR2 are SGHNT and YYREEE (reference sequence). The CDR3 is made up of 14 amino acids. The CDR3 DNA reads TGTGCCAGCAGCTTGATAGGCTGGAAGGAGGCCCAGTACTTC. Translated: CASSLIGWKEAQYF.

J is TRBJ2-3 and V is TRBV28; 7 bases fit TRBD2. The V and J ends lost 10 bases and 4 bases, in that order; junction bases with no gene match: 5. Germline V lookup: CDR1 MDHEN, CDR2 SYDVKM. This CDR3 has 12 residues. The CDR3 loop reads CATRGGADTQYF. CDR3 nucleotides: TGTGCCACCCGGGGAGGGGCAGATACGCAGTATTTT.

The gene calls are TRBV5-1 and TRBJ2-7; D remains ambiguous. The CDR3 runs 11 residues. Trimming took off 0 bases at V and 2 bases at J, with 0 bases between the two ends. Germline V CDR1 and CDR2: SGHRS, YFSETQ. CDR3 amino acids: CASSLAYEQYF. The CDR3, as DNA: TGCGCCAGCAGCTTGGCCTACGAGCAGTACTTC.

The V gene is TRBV2, the J gene TRBJ2-1, with no clear D. The germline gives CDR1 SNHLY, CDR2 FYNNEI. V shed 7 bases and J shed 3 bases, with 10 bases lying between them. The CDR3 totals 13 residues. CDR3 region: CASIGHGYNEQFF. The CDR3 DNA is TGTGCCAGCATTGGGCACGGCTACAATGAGCAGTTCTTC.

V is TRBV11-2 and J is TRBJ2-7; D is perhaps TRBD2 (6 bases). V was clipped by 5 bases and J by 6 bases, with 11 bases between them. Germline assignment: CDR1 SGHAT and CDR2 FQNNGV. The CDR3 sequence is 12 residues long. The CDR3 region is CASSISGGEQYF. The CDR3 nucleotides are TGTGCCAGCAGCATATCCGGGGGCGAGCAGTACTTC.

The chain has TRBV6-1 and TRBJ2-2; D is unresolved. Germline loops: CDR1 MNHNS, CDR2 SASEGT. This CDR3 region has 14 residues. The V end was cut by 2 bases, the J end by 6 bases, with 10 bases between. In DNA form, the CDR3 reads TGTGCCAGCAGTGAACTGATTAGTTCCGGGGAGCTGTTTTTT. This codes for CASSELISSGELFF.

This clone was seen once. The chain links TRBV5-1 to TRBJ2-5; a possible D gene is TRBD2 (6 bases). V was shortened by 7 bases and J by 4 bases, with 20 bases between the two germline ends. This CDR3 is 15 amino acids long. Germline V gene lookup returns CDR1 SGHRS and CDR2 YFSETQ. The CDR3 spells CASLRWAGSGETQYF. The CDR3 region has the DNA TGCGCCAGCCTCAGGTGGGCGGGATCAGGAGAGACCCAGTACTTC.

The V and J genes are TRBV28 and TRBJ1-3; D is uncertain. The CDR3 length is 17 residues. The V and J ends lost 1 base and 7 bases respectively, with 20 bases between them. Germline V gives CDR1 MDHEN, CDR2 SYDVKM. The CDR3 sequence: CASSLLADGNYGNTIYF. CDR3 sequence (DNA): TGTGCCAGCAGTTTATTAGCAGATGGAAATTACGGGAACACCATATATTTT.

The chain employs TRBV6-5 and TRBJ1-1; D is uncertain. Germline V CDR1 and CDR2: MNHEY, SVGAGI. V lost 6 bases to trimming and J lost 2 bases, with 13 bases between them. The CDR3 has 14 amino acids. CDR3 DNA: TGTGCCAGCAGGCCGGGAGGGTTCAACACTGAAGCTTTCTTT. It codes for CASRPGGFNTEAFF.

The V and J genes are TRBV7-3 and TRBJ2-1; D is unclear. Germline V CDR1 and CDR2: SGHTA, FQGTGA. This CDR3 is 15 amino acids long. Trimming stripped 5 bases from V and 5 bases from J, with 16 bases between. CDR3 residues: CASSPVVGTNNEQFF. The CDR3 DNA reads TGTGCCAGCAGCCCCGTTGTAGGAACCAACAATGAGCAGTTCTTC.

The rearrangement joins TRBV19 to TRBJ2-7; TRBD2 matches at 10 bases. From germline, CDR1 is LNHDA and CDR2 SQIVND (reference sequence). V lost 5 bases to trimming and J lost 3 bases; unmatched junction nucleotides: 7. CDR3 length: 15 amino acids. The chain's CDR3 is CASSWGTSVYYEQYF. DNA for the CDR3: TGTGCCAGTAGTTGGGGGACTAGCGTATACTACGAGCAGTACTTC.

CDR3 region: CASSVDGGMDTEAFF. In DNA form, the CDR3 reads TGTGCCAGCAGCGTAGACGGGGGCATGGACACTGAAGCTTTCTTT. The chain has TRBV9 and TRBJ1-1; tentative D call: TRBD1 (6 bases). The germline V gene encodes CDR1 SGDLS and CDR2 YYNGEE. The CDR3 length is 15 residues. The V and J ends lost 0 bases and 3 bases respectively, with 12 bases between them. The full variable domain, its missing parts supplied by reference TRBV9 and TRBJ1-1, is DSGVTQTPKHLITATGQRVTLRCSPRSGDLSVYWYQQSLDQGLQFLIQYYNGEERAKGNILERFSAQQFPDLHSELNLSSLELGDSALYFCASSVDGGMDTEAFFGQGTRLTVV.

Here the CDR3 DNA reads TGTGCCAGCAGCCCGGGAGCCGCCGCTGAAGCTTTCTTT. Its translation is CASSPGAAAEAFF. The chain has TRBV27 and TRBJ1-1; D not certain. Between the trimmed V and J ends, which lost 6 bases and 6 bases, there was a span of 14 bases. CDR1 is MNHEY and CDR2 is SMNVEV in the germline V gene (reference sequence). The CDR3 runs to 13 residues.

The gene calls are TRBV4-1 and TRBJ1-4; D not resolved. CDR1 is MGHRA, CDR2 YSYEKL, per germline. CDR3 length: 11 amino acids. V shed 1 base and J shed 15 bases, with 9 bases lying between them. The CDR3 here is CASSQGERVFF. In nucleotides, the CDR3 is TGCGCCAGCAGCCAAGGTGAGCGAGTGTTTTTT.

The chain uses TRBV9 and TRBJ1-2; 10 nucleotides align to TRBD1. CDR3 length: 16 amino acids. J lost 0 bases, V lost 3 bases, and 5 bases had no gene match. Germline CDR1 SGDLS, CDR2 YYNGEE. CDR3 in DNA: TGTGCCAGCAGCGCGGGACAGGGGCGCTCTAACTATGGCTACACCTTC. Its protein product is CASSAGQGRSNYGYTF.

This chain connects TRBV28 to TRBJ2-7; 11 bases are a match to TRBD2. This CDR3 region has 16 residues. Per the germline V gene, CDR1 is MDHEN and CDR2 is SYDVKM. With V trimmed by 5 bases and J by 2 bases, 8 bases remained unmatched. CDR3 nucleotide sequence: TGTGCCAGCAGTGAATTGGGACTAGCGGCCACCTACGAGCAGTACTTC. Translating gives CASSELGLAATYEQYF.

The rearrangement links TRBV5-1 to TRBJ2-7; 9 nucleotides match TRBD1. From germline, CDR1 is SGHRS and CDR2 YFSETQ. V lost 0 bases and J lost 6; bases outside the gene matches: 7. The CDR3 runs to 15 residues. The CDR3 nucleotides read TGCGCCAGCAGCTTGGCCGGGACAGGGTTCCTCGAGCAGTACTTC. Protein: CASSLAGTGFLEQYF.

The gene calls are TRBV19 and TRBJ2-2, with D perhaps matching TRBD2 (5 bases). Per the germline V gene, CDR1 is LNHDA and CDR2 is SQIVND (reference sequence). The V end lost 3 bases, the J end lost 6 bases, and 11 bases lay between the germline ends. This CDR3 has 14 amino acids. CDR3 DNA sequence: TGTGCCAGTAGTATCTTAGGCGGGTCCGGGGAGCTGTTTTTT. Residues: CASSILGGSGELFF.

The chain carries TRBV7-6 and TRBJ2-1; 9 positions agree with TRBD2. Unmatched junction bases numbered 14, after V lost 7 bases and J lost 4 bases. The CDR3 runs to 17 residues. Per the germline V gene, CDR1 is SGHVS and CDR2 is FNYEAQ. CDR3 sequence: CASTLDLAGRYYNEQFF. The CDR3 coding sequence is TGTGCCAGCACACTTGATCTAGCGGGAAGGTATTACAATGAGCAGTTCTTC. Variable domain in full (rest from reference TRBV7-6 and TRBJ2-1): GAGVSQSPRYKVTKRGQDVALRCDPISGHVSLYWYRQALGQGPEFLTYFNYEAQQDKSGLPNDRFSAERPEGSISTLTIQRTEQRDSAMYRCASTLDLAGRYYNEQFFGPGTRLTVL.

The V gene is TRBV19, the J gene TRBJ2-7; tentative D call: TRBD1 (6 bases). Trimming removed 4 bases from V and 2 bases from J, with 12 bases in between. Germline CDR1 LNHDA, CDR2 SQIVND (reference sequence). The CDR3 sequence is 14 residues long. In DNA, the CDR3 is TGTGCCAGTAGTACCCCAGGGGTGCCCTACGAGCAGTACTTC. Translated: CASSTPGVPYEQYF.

The V call is TRBV5-4, the J call TRBJ2-1, with no clear D. The CDR3 is made up of 12 amino acids. Germline V gene lookup returns CDR1 SGHNT and CDR2 YYREEE (reference sequence). V was cut by 2 bases and J by 6 bases, with 6 bases left in between. The CDR3: CASSLSVNEQFF. CDR3 bases: TGTGCCAGCAGCTTATCCGTCAATGAGCAGTTCTTC.

The V call is TRBV7-9, the J call TRBJ1-1; unclear D gene. Germline values: CDR1 SEHNR, CDR2 FQNEAQ (reference sequence). The V gene lost 6 bases and the J gene lost 1 base, with 9 bases spanning the gap. This CDR3 region has 13 residues. DNA for the CDR3: TGTGCCAGCAGGTGGCAGTCGAACACTGAAGCTTTCTTT. Encoded protein: CASRWQSNTEAFF.

The CDR3 DNA is TGTGCCATCAGTGAGGGACAGGCGAACTATGGCTACACCTTC. Encoded protein: CAISEGQANYGYTF. This chain uses TRBV10-3 with TRBJ1-2, with 7 bases matching TRBD1. Germline assignment: CDR1 ENHRY and CDR2 SYGVKD. This CDR3 is 14 amino acids long. J gave up 2 bases and V 2 bases, and 2 bases lay outside the gene matches.

CDR3 residues: CASRDGLAGGLKSYEQYF. The CDR3 nucleotides read TGCGCCAGCCGAGACGGACTAGCGGGGGGGCTTAAGTCCTACGAGCAGTACTTC. The chain joins TRBV5-1 to TRBJ2-7, with 15 bases fitting TRBD2. Looked up from germline, CDR1 is SGHRS and CDR2 is YFSETQ. CDR3 length: 18 amino acids. The junction had 12 bases not matched to a gene; V was cut back by 7 bases and J by 1 base.